Listed below are T cell receptor beta chains from one sample, sequenced in a study of T cells after yellow fever vaccination. TCRdb analysed the 5' RACE reads with MiXCR anew, one entry per CDR3 protein. In the table there are approximately 350,000 distinct CDR3 sequences, roughly 11% of which are singletons. Source: PBMCs, taken on the day of the first yellow fever vaccination. The receptors here all came from a young man who received the YFV17D yellow fever vaccine. The CDR3 runs from the conserved cysteine through the conserved F or W. D genes are given only for firm matches. The size field is filled for only some rows; it gives once, few, many or a size class.

clone size: many
J gene: TRBJ2-1
D gene: NA
V gene: TRBV5-5
CDR3 protein: CASSFNSGAEQFF
CDR3 DNA: TGTGCCAGCAGCTTTAACAGCGGCGCTGAGCAGTTCTTC

clone size: NA
J gene: TRBJ2-2
D gene: TRBD2
V gene: TRBV28
CDR3 protein: CASSYLAGGLDGELFF
CDR3 DNA: TGTGCCAGCAGCTATCTAGCGGGGGGGCTTGACGGGGAGCTGTTTTTT

clone size: few
J gene: TRBJ2-5
D gene: NA
V gene: TRBV21-1
CDR3 protein: CASKCNSSEETQYF
CDR3 DNA: TGTGCCAGCAAATGTAATAGCTCGGAGGAGACCCAGTACTTC

clone size: few
J gene: TRBJ1-3
D gene: NA
V gene: TRBV12-3/TRBV12-4
CDR3 protein: CASSAMGAGNTIYF
CDR3 DNA: TGTGCCAGCAGCGCAATGGGTGCTGGAAACACCATATATTTT

clone size: few
J gene: TRBJ2-1
D gene: NA
V gene: TRBV29-1
CDR3 protein: CSVPSNPASWRTEQFF
CDR3 DNA: TGCAGCGTTCCCAGCAACCCCGCATCGTGGCGAACTGAGCAGTTCTTC

clone size: NA
J gene: TRBJ2-6
D gene: NA
V gene: TRBV6-1
CDR3 protein: CASKQGGTGANVLTF
CDR3 DNA: TGTGCCAGCAAGCAGGGTGGAACTGGGGCCAACGTCCTGACTTTC

clone size: many
J gene: TRBJ1-5
D gene: TRBD1
V gene: TRBV4-1
CDR3 protein: CASSPTGGRNQPQHF
CDR3 DNA: TGCGCCAGCAGCCCCACAGGGGGAAGGAACCAGCCCCAGCATTTT

clone size: few
J gene: TRBJ1-1
D gene: NA
V gene: TRBV7-3
CDR3 protein: CASSLQRDSSAFF
CDR3 DNA: TGTGCCAGCAGCTTACAGCGGGATTCGTCAGCTTTCTTT

clone size: NA
J gene: TRBJ1-2
D gene: NA
V gene: TRBV11-2
CDR3 protein: CASSLDRDSRAGYTF
CDR3 DNA: TGTGCCAGCAGCTTAGATCGAGACTCCCGGGCCGGCTACACCTTC

clone size: many
J gene: TRBJ2-2
D gene: NA
V gene: TRBV12-3/TRBV12-4
CDR3 protein: CASRTGFPNTGELFF
CDR3 DNA: TGTGCCAGCAGGACCGGGTTCCCGAACACCGGGGAGCTGTTTTTT

clone size: many
J gene: TRBJ1-1
D gene: NA
V gene: TRBV7-9
CDR3 protein: CASSRRLDTEAFF
CDR3 DNA: TGTGCCAGCAGCCGCAGATTGGATACTGAAGCTTTCTTT

clone size: few
J gene: TRBJ1-2
D gene: NA
V gene: TRBV2
CDR3 protein: CASRRGKLPSDGYTF
CDR3 DNA: TGTGCCAGCAGGAGGGGTAAGCTTCCTTCGGATGGCTACACCTTC

clone size: many
J gene: TRBJ2-3
D gene: NA
V gene: TRBV12-3/TRBV12-4
CDR3 protein: CASSLTARRTDTQYF
CDR3 DNA: TGTGCCAGCAGTTTAACGGCCAGGAGGACAGATACGCAGTATTTT

clone size: few
J gene: TRBJ1-1
D gene: TRBD1
V gene: TRBV5-1
CDR3 protein: CASSTTGQRNTEAFF
CDR3 DNA: TGCGCCAGCAGCACCACGGGACAGAGGAACACTGAAGCTTTCTTT

clone size: few
J gene: TRBJ2-3
D gene: NA
V gene: TRBV18
CDR3 protein: CASSPTRGGDTQYF
CDR3 DNA: TGTGCCAGCTCACCAACCCGGGGAGGAGATACGCAGTATTTT

clone size: NA
J gene: TRBJ2-1
D gene: NA
V gene: TRBV6-2/TRBV6-3
CDR3 protein: CASSTGFSYNEQFF
CDR3 DNA: TGTGCCAGCAGTACAGGGTTTTCCTACAATGAGCAGTTCTTC

clone size: NA
J gene: TRBJ1-6
D gene: NA
V gene: TRBV5-4
CDR3 protein: CASSFGTQNSPLHF
CDR3 DNA: TGTGCCAGCAGCTTCGGGACTCAGAATTCACCCCTCCACTTT

clone size: few
J gene: TRBJ1-1
D gene: NA
V gene: TRBV19
CDR3 protein: CASKNPQVSGAGTEAFF
CDR3 DNA: TGTGCCAGTAAAAATCCACAGGTCTCGGGGGCTGGGACTGAAGCTTTCTTT

clone size: many
J gene: TRBJ1-2
D gene: NA
V gene: TRBV5-1
CDR3 protein: CASSLERPGSANYGYTF
CDR3 DNA: TGCGCCAGCAGCTTGGAAAGGCCGGGTTCAGCTAACTATGGCTACACCTTC

clone size: NA
J gene: TRBJ2-2
D gene: NA
V gene: TRBV5-1
CDR3 protein: CASSSARKTTNTGELFF
CDR3 DNA: TGCGCCAGCAGCTCGGCGAGGAAGACAACGAACACCGGGGAGCTGTTTTTT

clone size: NA
J gene: TRBJ2-2
D gene: NA
V gene: TRBV5-4
CDR3 protein: CASSLDGGPVELFF
CDR3 DNA: TGTGCCAGCAGCTTGGACGGGGGGCCCGTGGAGCTGTTTTTT

clone size: NA
J gene: TRBJ2-3
D gene: TRBD1
V gene: TRBV24-1
CDR3 protein: CATSDPGQDGTDTQYF
CDR3 DNA: TGTGCCACCAGTGACCCTGGACAGGATGGAACAGATACGCAGTATTTT